Below are 5 T cell receptor beta chains sequenced from a single sample in a study of blood T cell repertoires in COVID-19. Sequenced by immunoSEQ multiplex PCR; TCRdb stores in-frame clones only, minus some. The profile shows about 190,000 clones, about nine tenths of them singletons. The sample comprised peripheral blood. The receptors stem from a man aged 40-49 years with acute or convalescent COVID-19.

V usage is TRBV4-2 and J usage is TRBJ2-2; tentatively, D is TRBD2 (6 bases). Germline V gene lookup returns CDR1 LGHNA and CDR2 YNFKEQ. The ends were cut back, 4 bases at V and 0 bases at J, with 15 bases in the middle. The CDR3 sequence is 17 residues long. The CDR3 region is CASSPSVGGTNTGELFF. As DNA, the CDR3 is TGTGCCAGCAGCCCTTCCGTCGGGGGAACGAACACCGGGGAGCTGTTTTTT.

The rearrangement links TRBV19 to TRBJ2-3; D ambiguous. The V and J ends lost 7 bases and 4 bases respectively, with 12 bases between them. The CDR3 is made up of 13 amino acids. Germline values: CDR1 LNHDA, CDR2 SQIVND (reference sequence). CDR3 bases: TGTGCCAGTAATGAGACTCCGTCAGATACGCAGTATTTT. This codes for CASNETPSDTQYF.

The chain is built from TRBV5-4 and TRBJ1-4; a possible D gene is TRBD1 (5 bases). The CDR3 extends over 14 amino acids. Germline CDR1 and CDR2: SGHNT and YYREEE (reference sequence). Trimming removed 4 bases from V and 4 bases from J, with 11 bases in between. CDR3 region: CASSKGLLNEKLFF. CDR3 nucleotide sequence: TGTGCCAGCAGCAAGGGACTCCTTAATGAAAAACTGTTTTTT.

Comments on this clone: This sample includes further DNA sequences coding for the same CDR3. The rearrangement joins TRBV7-2 to TRBJ2-3; 7 bases line up with TRBD1. The CDR3 loop spans 14 amino acids. V lost 5 bases to trimming and J lost 4 bases; unmatched junction nucleotides: 6. Germline assignment: CDR1 SGHTA and CDR2 FQGNSA. The CDR3 sequence: CASSPGQAADTQYF. The DNA of the CDR3 is TGTGCCAGCAGCCCAGGACAGGCAGCAGATACGCAGTATTTT.

The J gene is TRBJ2-5, the V gene TRBV5-1, with D possibly matching TRBD2 (7 bases). Trimming shortened V by 5 bases and J by 1 base, and 15 bases separated the two germline ends. Germline CDR1 reads SGHRS; CDR2 reads YFSETQ. This CDR3 spans 15 amino acids. The CDR3 reads CASRGGAGAQETQYF. The CDR3 bases are TGCGCCAGCAGGGGTGGGGCGGGGGCCCAAGAGACCCAGTACTTC.